This TCR beta chain was identified in a study of Graves' ophthalmopathy and Graves' hyperthyroidism. Overall study: Peripheral blood collection took place at initial diagnosis, before any treatment.

V was cut by 6 bases and J by 4 bases, with 10 bases left in between. The germline V gene encodes CDR1 MNHNS and CDR2 SASEGT. The CDR3 covers 12 residues. RNA transcripts served as template for amplifying TCR beta CDR3 sequences. HTBI primers were used in a first-round RT-PCR, which preceded a second-round multiplex PCR. TCRdb redid the calling of the multiplex PCR reads with MiXCR, one entry per CDR3 protein. The sample has 200,000 to 250,000 distinct CDR3 sequences; under 25% are singletons. Study-wide results and limits: Most expanded clonotypes in thyroid above 0.001 frequency also showed up in blood. The model achieved 70.59% sensitivity and roughly 72% specificity for ophthalmopathy progression.

This clonotype occurred many times. Its antigen is not known. A duration under 3 months, NOSPECS ≥4, CAS ≥3 and moderate-to-severe activity characterized the donors with ophthalmopathy. The specimen sequenced was peripheral blood. The sequence was collected from a woman aged 50 to 60 with Graves' ophthalmopathy. The gene calls are TRBV6-1 and TRBJ2-7; D unresolved. CDR3 region: CASRSDLYEQYF. The DNA of the CDR3 is TGTGCCAGCAGGAGCGACCTATACGAGCAGTACTTC.